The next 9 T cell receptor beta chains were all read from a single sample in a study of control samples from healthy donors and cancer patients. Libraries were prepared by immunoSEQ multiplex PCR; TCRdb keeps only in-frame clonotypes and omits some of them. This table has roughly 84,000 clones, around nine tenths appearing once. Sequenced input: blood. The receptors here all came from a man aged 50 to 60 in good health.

CDR3 in amino acids: CASSLSAFNEQFF. The CDR3 DNA sequence: TGCGCCAGCAGCTTGTCGGCCTTCAATGAGCAGTTCTTC. The chain carries TRBV5-1 and TRBJ2-1; D is unclear. The CDR3 consists of 13 residues. The germline CDR1 and CDR2 sequences are SGHRS and YFSETQ. Trimming left V 1 base short and J 6 bases short, with 8 bases between.

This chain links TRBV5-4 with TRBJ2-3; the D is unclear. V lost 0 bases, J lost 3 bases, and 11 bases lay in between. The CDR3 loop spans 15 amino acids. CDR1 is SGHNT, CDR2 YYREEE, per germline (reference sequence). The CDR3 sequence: CASSLADQATDTQYF. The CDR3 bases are TGTGCCAGCAGCTTGGCGGACCAGGCGACAGATACGCAGTATTTT.

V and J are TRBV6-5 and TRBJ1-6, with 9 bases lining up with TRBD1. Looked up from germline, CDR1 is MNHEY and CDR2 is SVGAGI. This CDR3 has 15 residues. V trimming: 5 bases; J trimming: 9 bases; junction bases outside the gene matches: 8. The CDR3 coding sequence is TGTGCCAGCAGTCTTCGGGGACAGGGAGGTTCACCCCTCCACTTT. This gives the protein CASSLRGQGGSPLHF.

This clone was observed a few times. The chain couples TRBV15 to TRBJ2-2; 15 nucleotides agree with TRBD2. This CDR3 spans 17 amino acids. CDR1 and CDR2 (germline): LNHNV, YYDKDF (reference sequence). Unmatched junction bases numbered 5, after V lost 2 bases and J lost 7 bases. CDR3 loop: CATSRKGLAGGVGELFF. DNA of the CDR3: TGTGCCACCAGCAGAAAGGGACTAGCGGGGGGAGTCGGGGAGCTGTTTTTT.

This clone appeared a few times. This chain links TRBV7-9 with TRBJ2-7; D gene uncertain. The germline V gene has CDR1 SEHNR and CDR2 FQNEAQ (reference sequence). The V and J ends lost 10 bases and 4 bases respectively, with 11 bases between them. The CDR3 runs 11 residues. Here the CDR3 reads CATGVGYEQYF. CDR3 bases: TGTGCCACGGGCGTCGGTTACGAGCAGTACTTC.

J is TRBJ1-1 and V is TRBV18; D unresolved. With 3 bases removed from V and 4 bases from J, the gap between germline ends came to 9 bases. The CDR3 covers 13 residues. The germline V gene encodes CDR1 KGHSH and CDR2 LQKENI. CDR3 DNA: TGTGCCAGCTCACCTCGGGGAGGCACTGAAGCTTTCTTT. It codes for CASSPRGGTEAFF.

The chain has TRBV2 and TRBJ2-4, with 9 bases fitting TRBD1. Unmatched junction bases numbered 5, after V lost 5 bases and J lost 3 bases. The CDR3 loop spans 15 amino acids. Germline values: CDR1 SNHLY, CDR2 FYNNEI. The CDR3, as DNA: TGTGCCAGCAGTCGGGACAGGGTTGGCAAAAACATTCAGTACTTC. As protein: CASSRDRVGKNIQYF. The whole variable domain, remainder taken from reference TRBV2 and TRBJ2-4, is EPEVTQTPSHQVTQMGQEVILRCVPISNHLYFYWYRQILGQKVEFLVSFYNNEISEKSEIFDDQFSVERPDGSNFTLKIRSTKLEDSAMYFCASSRDRVGKNIQYFGAGTRLSVL.

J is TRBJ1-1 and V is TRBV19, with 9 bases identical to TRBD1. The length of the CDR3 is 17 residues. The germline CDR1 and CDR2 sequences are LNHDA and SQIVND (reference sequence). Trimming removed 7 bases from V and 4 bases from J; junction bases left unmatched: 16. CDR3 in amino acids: CASTWVTGGTSVTEAFF. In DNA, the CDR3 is TGTGCCAGTACCTGGGTCACAGGGGGCACCTCCGTCACTGAAGCTTTCTTT.

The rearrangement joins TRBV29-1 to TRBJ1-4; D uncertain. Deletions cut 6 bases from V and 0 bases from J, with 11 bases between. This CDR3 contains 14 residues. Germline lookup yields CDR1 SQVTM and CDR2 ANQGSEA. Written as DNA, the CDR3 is TGCAGCGTGCGCCTCGGTCCAACTAATGAAAAACTGTTTTTT. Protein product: CSVRLGPTNEKLFF.